The source of this TCR beta chain is a study of cytomegalovirus exposure and HLA in healthy donors. The PCR employed 60 Vbeta primers together with 13 Jbeta primers. Sequenced by immunoSEQ multiplex PCR; TCRdb stores in-frame clones only, minus some. The repertoire holds 140,000 to 150,000 clones, about 84% seen once, with about 2.2% in the top ten. The study's findings and limits: CMV serostatus was the sole immune exposure data available. A cluster of highly shared sequence variants was likely a sequencing artifact. Because they were indistinguishable, some V segments, including TRBV6-2 and TRBV6-3, were excluded.

The CDR3 is made up of 15 amino acids. With 6 bases removed from V and 5 bases from J, the gap between germline ends came to 17 bases. Germline assignment: CDR1 MNHEY and CDR2 SVGAGI. A word on this clone: Its antigen is not identified.

V is TRBV6-5 and J is TRBJ2-1; D gene uncertain. This sequence originates from a woman aged 18-35 years in good health and CMV-seropositive. Sample: PBMCs. CDR3 coding DNA: TGTGCCAGCAGAAGAGGCAGTTCCTTTCACAATGAGCAGTTCTTC. Protein sequence: CASRRGSSFHNEQFF.